The entry that follows covers one T cell receptor beta chain sequence. Its matching antigen is unknown. The data belong to a study of early T cells in non-severe SARS-CoV-2 infection. Study information: From unsorted whole blood, bulk RNA was sequenced, and the chains remained unpaired. Study observations and caveats: Comparison of clonotypes with VDJdb favored anti-spike CD8 responses while missing private and CD4 specificities.

Individual cDNA molecules received unique molecular identifiers during library preparation. One entry per CDR3 protein, called by TCRdb with MiXCR from the 5' RACE reads. The data show around 50,000 distinct CDR3 sequences, 10% to 15% seen once. Germline-derived CDR1 and CDR2 are SGHDN and FVKESK. CDR3 length: 15 amino acids. Trimming removed 1 base from V and 6 bases from J, with 16 bases in between. The sequence was collected from an adult who was a healthcare worker with PCR-confirmed SARS-CoV-2 infection or an uninfected control (not recorded which). Sequencing input: whole blood. V is TRBV14 and J is TRBJ2-7; TRBD1 might be the D (5 bases). This CDR3 is CASSQGWQGITEQYF. Written as DNA, the CDR3 is TGTGCCAGCAGCCAAGGGTGGCAGGGTATAACCGAGCAGTACTTC.